The 10 T cell receptor beta chains below come from one sample, sequenced in a study of shared clonotypes between healthy human individuals. Here immunoSEQ multiplex PCR was the method, and the copy in TCRdb shows in-frame clones only, minus some. The sample has about 1,900,000 clones; about 95% are singletons. CD45RO-negative, CCR7-positively selected cells formed the naive CD8 fraction, excluding terminally differentiated effector memory CD45RA+ cells. The sequencing sample was made of naive CD8+ T cells sorted from blood. The source of these receptors is a young man in good health.

The chain is built from TRBV28 and TRBJ1-2; no clear D. CDR1 is MDHEN and CDR2 is SYDVKM in the germline V gene. CDR3 length: 15 amino acids. The germline V and J ends were trimmed by 2 bases and 8 bases, with 18 bases remaining between them. CDR3: CASSLPIYPLEGYTF. CDR3 DNA: TGTGCCAGCAGTTTACCCATTTACCCTCTGGAGGGCTACACCTTC.

This clone showed up just a few times. The V gene is TRBV9, the J gene TRBJ1-2, with 7 bases fitting TRBD1. The length of the CDR3 is 15 residues. The ends lost 3 bases at V and 7 bases at J; junction bases unmatched: 12. CDR1 is SGDLS and CDR2 is YYNGEE in the germline V gene. The CDR3 here is CASSAEGDRVRGYTF. CDR3 nucleotides: TGTGCCAGCAGCGCCGAGGGTGACAGGGTGCGTGGCTACACCTTC.

The V and J genes are TRBV28 and TRBJ2-5, with 12 bases identical to TRBD2. This CDR3 is built from 17 residues. V shed 2 bases, J shed 3 bases, and the junction held 7 bases outside the gene matches. Germline values: CDR1 MDHEN, CDR2 SYDVKM. The CDR3, as DNA: TGTGCCAGCAGTTTAGATCGATCTAGCGGGGGGGAAGAGACCCAGTACTTC. Translated: CASSLDRSSGGEETQYF.

The chain is built from TRBV6-6 and TRBJ2-7; the match to TRBD2 covers 8 bases. Unmatched junction bases numbered 3, after V lost 0 bases and J lost 2 bases. Germline V gene sequence: CDR1 MNHNY, CDR2 SVGAGI (reference sequence). The CDR3 covers 15 residues. CDR3 sequence reads: CASSYSSGGTYEQYF. In DNA, the CDR3 is TGTGCCAGCAGTTACTCGTCGGGAGGGACCTACGAGCAGTACTTC.

This clone was counted only a few times. In DNA, the CDR3 is TGTGCCATCAGTGAAGGGTACTCACCCCTCCACTTT. Translated, it gives CAISEGYSPLHF. The V and J genes are TRBV10-3 and TRBJ1-6; D is uncertain. Germline CDR1 and CDR2: ENHRY and SYGVKD. V lost 3 bases and J 10 bases, leaving 7 bases between the germline ends. This CDR3 is 12 amino acids long.

The chain links TRBV4-3 to TRBJ2-7; the match to TRBD2 covers 11 bases. This CDR3 comprises 15 residues. Per germline, CDR1 LGHNA and CDR2 YSLEER. V shed 4 bases and J 2 bases; nucleotides not matched to a gene: 4. CDR3 DNA: TGCGCCAGCAGCCTTACTAGCGGGAGCCCCTACGAGCAGTACTTC. It encodes CASSLTSGSPYEQYF.

The V call is TRBV5-1, the J call TRBJ1-1; the D gene is possibly TRBD1 (6 bases). V dropped 6 bases and J dropped 0 bases, with 15 bases sitting between them. Germline CDR1 reads SGHRS; CDR2 reads YFSETQ. The CDR3 runs 15 residues. The CDR3 sequence is CASIQSTGLNTEAFF. Written as DNA, the CDR3 is TGCGCCAGCATCCAATCGACAGGCCTGAACACTGAAGCTTTCTTT.

This chain joins TRBV28 and TRBJ2-2, with D uncertain. The germline CDR1 and CDR2 sequences are MDHEN and SYDVKM. The CDR3 consists of 16 residues. V lost 7 bases to trimming and J lost 1 base, with 16 bases between them. CDR3 sequence reads: CASTFFGAENTGELFF. CDR3 sequence (DNA): TGTGCCAGCACCTTCTTCGGCGCTGAGAACACCGGGGAGCTGTTTTTT.

J is TRBJ1-5 and V is TRBV19, with a possible D match to TRBD1 (6 bases). Germline V CDR1 and CDR2: LNHDA, SQIVND (reference sequence). This CDR3 has 14 residues. Deletions cut 6 bases from V and 3 bases from J, with 12 bases between. The CDR3 loop reads CASRTRDTNQPQHF. CDR3 in DNA: TGTGCCAGTAGGACCCGGGACACCAATCAGCCCCAGCATTTT.

The V gene is TRBV7-9, the J gene TRBJ2-5; 11 bases are a match to TRBD2. Germline CDR1 reads SEHNR; CDR2 reads FQNEAQ (reference sequence). After removal of 2 bases from V and 5 bases from J, the junction contained 4 bases not matched to a gene. This CDR3 is built from 15 residues. This CDR3 reads CASSLFASGGETQYF. CDR3 nucleotide sequence: TGTGCCAGCAGCTTATTTGCTAGCGGGGGGGAGACCCAGTACTTC.